This T cell receptor (beta chain) appears in the sequencing data of a study of blood T cell repertoires in COVID-19. On the study more broadly: The United States, Italy and Spain provided the acute and convalescent COVID-19 samples. T cells, B-cell-depleted T cells, or PBMCs provided the cDNA or gDNA that served as material.

Germline CDR1 reads GTSNPN; CDR2 reads SVGIG (reference sequence). This CDR3 is built from 15 residues. The V and J ends lost 5 bases and 2 bases respectively, with 19 bases between them. As handled by the study authors: Using reference gene primer amplification, nucleated cell counts were estimated. TCRdb's table, derived via immunoSEQ multiplex PCR, lists solely in-frame clones and lacks some. For V, J and clone size, that table is used; D and trimming come from the DNA. The sample includes over 250,000 clones, approximately 88% seen only once; the top ten take 10% to 13%. Patients of the Seattle cohort, enrolled during active infection, were followed longitudinally.

Sequenced sample: peripheral blood. This TCR came from a woman in her 70s with COVID-19, enrolled during active disease. The gene calls are TRBV30 and TRBJ2-7, with D possibly matching TRBD1 (5 bases). The CDR3 DNA is TGTGCCTGGGCTGTAGGGGCCCACTTGACCTACGAGCAGTACTTC. Amino acids: CAWAVGAHLTYEQYF. Variable domain in full (rest from reference TRBV30 and TRBJ2-7): SQTIHQWPATLVQPVGSPLSLECTVEGTSNPNLYWYRQAAGRGLQLLFYSVGIGQISSEVPQNLSASRPQDRQFILSSKKLLLSDSGFYLCAWAVGAHLTYEQYFGPGTRLTVT.